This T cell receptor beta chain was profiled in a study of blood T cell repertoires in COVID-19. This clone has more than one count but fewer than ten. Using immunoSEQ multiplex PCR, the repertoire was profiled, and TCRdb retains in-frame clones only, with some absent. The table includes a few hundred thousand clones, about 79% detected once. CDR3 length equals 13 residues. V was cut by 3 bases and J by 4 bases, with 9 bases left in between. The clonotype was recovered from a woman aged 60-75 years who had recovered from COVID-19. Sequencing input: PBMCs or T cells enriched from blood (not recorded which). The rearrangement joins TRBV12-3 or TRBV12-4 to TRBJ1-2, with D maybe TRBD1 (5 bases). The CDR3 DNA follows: TGTGCCAGCAGTTTCAGGGAGGGCTATGGCTACACCTTC. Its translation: CASSFREGYGYTF.